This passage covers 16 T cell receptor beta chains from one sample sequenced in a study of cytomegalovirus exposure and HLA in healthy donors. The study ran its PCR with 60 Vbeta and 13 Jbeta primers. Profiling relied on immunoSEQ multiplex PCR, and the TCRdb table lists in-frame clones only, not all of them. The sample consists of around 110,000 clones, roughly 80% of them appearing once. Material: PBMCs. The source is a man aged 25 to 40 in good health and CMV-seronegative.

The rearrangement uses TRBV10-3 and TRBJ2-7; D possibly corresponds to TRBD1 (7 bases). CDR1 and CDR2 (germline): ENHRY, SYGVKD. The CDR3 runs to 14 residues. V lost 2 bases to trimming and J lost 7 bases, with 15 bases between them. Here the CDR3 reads CAISERVQGGEQYF. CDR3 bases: TGTGCCATCAGTGAGAGAGTCCAGGGGGGAGAGCAGTACTTC.

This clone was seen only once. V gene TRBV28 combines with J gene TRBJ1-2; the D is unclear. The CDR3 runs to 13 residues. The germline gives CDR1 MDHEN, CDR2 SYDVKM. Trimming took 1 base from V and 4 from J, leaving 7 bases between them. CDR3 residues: CASSLLGRYGYTF. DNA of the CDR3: TGTGCCAGCAGTTTATTGGGCCGCTATGGCTACACCTTC.

The CDR3 bases are TGTGCCAGCTCAGCGGCTAGCGGTCGGGAGACCCAGTACTTC. Translated: CASSAASGRETQYF. The chain couples TRBV18 to TRBJ2-5; 7 positions match TRBD2. Germline trimming cut 5 bases from V and 5 bases from J; bases unmatched to any gene: 8. The CDR3 has 14 residues. Germline values: CDR1 KGHSH, CDR2 LQKENI.

The CDR3 loop is CASSLGGLEQYF. In nucleotides, the CDR3 is TGCGCCAGCAGCTTAGGGGGCCTCGAGCAGTACTTC. This chain joins TRBV5-1 and TRBJ2-7; the match to TRBD1 covers 7 bases. Losses at the gene ends were 2 bases for V and 6 bases for J; bases not matched to a gene: 2. Germline lookup yields CDR1 SGHRS and CDR2 YFSETQ. This CDR3 comprises 12 residues.

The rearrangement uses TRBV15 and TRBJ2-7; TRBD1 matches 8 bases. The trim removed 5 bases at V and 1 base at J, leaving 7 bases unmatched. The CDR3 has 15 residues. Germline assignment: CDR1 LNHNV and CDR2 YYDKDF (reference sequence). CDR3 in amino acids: CATSGIQGASYEQYF. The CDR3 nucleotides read TGTGCCACCAGCGGTATCCAGGGGGCGTCCTACGAGCAGTACTTC.

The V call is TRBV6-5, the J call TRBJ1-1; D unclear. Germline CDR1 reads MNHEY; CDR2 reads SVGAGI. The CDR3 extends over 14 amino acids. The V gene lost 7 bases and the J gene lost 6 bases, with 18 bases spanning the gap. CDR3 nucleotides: TGTGCCAGCACCTCCATCGGTAGCGGGGCTGAAGCTTTCTTT. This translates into CASTSIGSGAEAFF.

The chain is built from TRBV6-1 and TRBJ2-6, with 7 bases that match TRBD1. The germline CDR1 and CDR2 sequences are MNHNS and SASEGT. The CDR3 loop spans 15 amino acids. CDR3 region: CTTGTELSGANVLTF. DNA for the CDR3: TGTACTACCGGGACAGAACTCTCTGGGGCCAACGTCCTGACTTTC.

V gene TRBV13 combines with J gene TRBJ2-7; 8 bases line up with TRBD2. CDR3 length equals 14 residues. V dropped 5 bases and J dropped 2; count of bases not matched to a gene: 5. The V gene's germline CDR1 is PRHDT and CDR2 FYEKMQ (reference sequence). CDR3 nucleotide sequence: TGTGCCAGCAGCCCGCGGGGGGCCCCCTACGAGCAGTACTTC. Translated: CASSPRGAPYEQYF.

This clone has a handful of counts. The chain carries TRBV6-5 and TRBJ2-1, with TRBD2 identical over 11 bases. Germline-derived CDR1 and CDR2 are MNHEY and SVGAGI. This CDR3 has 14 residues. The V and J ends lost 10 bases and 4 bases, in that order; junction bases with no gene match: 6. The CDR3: CATSLAGDYNEQFF. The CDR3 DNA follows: TGTGCCACCTCACTAGCGGGGGATTACAATGAGCAGTTCTTC.

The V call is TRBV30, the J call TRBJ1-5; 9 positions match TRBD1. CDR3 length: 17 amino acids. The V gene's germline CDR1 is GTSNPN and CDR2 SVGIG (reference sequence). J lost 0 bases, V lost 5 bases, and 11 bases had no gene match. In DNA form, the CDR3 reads TGTGCCTGGGGGCAGGGGGACAGGGTGTATAGCAATCAGCCCCAGCATTTT. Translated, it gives CAWGQGDRVYSNQPQHF. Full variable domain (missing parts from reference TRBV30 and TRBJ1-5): SQTIHQWPATLVQPVGSPLSLECTVEGTSNPNLYWYRQAAGRGLQLLFYSVGIGQISSEVPQNLSASRPQDRQFILSSKKLLLSDSGFYLCAWGQGDRVYSNQPQHFGDGTRLSIL.

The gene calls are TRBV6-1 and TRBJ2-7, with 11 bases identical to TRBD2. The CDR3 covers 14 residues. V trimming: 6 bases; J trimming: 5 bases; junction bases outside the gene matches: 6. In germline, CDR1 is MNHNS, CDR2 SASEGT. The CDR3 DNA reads TGTGCCAGCAGATTTAGCGGGGGGGCCGACGAGCAGTACTTC. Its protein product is CASRFSGGADEQYF.

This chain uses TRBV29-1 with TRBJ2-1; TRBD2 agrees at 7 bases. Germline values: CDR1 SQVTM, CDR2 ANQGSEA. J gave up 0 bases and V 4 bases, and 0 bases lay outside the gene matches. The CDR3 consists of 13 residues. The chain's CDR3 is CSVGGGSYNEQFF. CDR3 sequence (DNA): TGCAGCGTTGGCGGGGGCTCCTACAATGAGCAGTTCTTC.

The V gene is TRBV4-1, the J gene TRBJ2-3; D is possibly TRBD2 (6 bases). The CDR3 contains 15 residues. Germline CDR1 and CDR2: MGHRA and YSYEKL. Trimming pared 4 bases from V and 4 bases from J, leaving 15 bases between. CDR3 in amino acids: CASSPPPGVSDTQYF. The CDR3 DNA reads TGCGCCAGCAGCCCCCCCCCGGGAGTATCAGATACGCAGTATTTT.

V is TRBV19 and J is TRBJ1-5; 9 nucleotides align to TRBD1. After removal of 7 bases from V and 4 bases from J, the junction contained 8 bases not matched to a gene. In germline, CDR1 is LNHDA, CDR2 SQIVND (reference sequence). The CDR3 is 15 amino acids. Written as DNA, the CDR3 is TGTGCCAGTAAAGAGGGGACAGGGCGTAATCAGCCCCAGCATTTT. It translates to CASKEGTGRNQPQHF.

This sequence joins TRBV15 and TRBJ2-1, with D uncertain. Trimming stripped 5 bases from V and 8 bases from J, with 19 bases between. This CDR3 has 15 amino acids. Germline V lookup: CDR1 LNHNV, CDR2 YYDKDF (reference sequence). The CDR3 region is CATSPSLRLWDEQFF. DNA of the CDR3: TGTGCCACCAGCCCCTCACTAAGACTGTGGGATGAGCAGTTCTTC.

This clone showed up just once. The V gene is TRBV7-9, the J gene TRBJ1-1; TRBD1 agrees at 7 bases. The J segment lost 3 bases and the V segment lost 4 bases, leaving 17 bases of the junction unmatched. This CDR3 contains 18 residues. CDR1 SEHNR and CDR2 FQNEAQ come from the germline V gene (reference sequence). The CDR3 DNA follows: TGTGCCAGCAGCTCACGTCCCACTCGACAGGGAAATGACACTGAAGCTTTCTTT. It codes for CASSSRPTRQGNDTEAFF.